This entry lists 14 T cell receptor beta chains sequenced from one sample in a study of cytomegalovirus exposure and HLA in healthy donors. Use of 60 Vbeta and 13 Jbeta primers characterized the PCR. The repertoire was sequenced with immunoSEQ multiplex PCR; TCRdb's copy has only in-frame clones and lacks some. The sample lists around 77,000 clones; 75% to 80% were seen once. Sequenced material: PBMCs. The receptors shown here come from a man aged 40-49 years in good health and CMV-seronegative.

The genes are TRBV29-1 and TRBJ2-7; 7 positions agree with TRBD1. CDR1 and CDR2 (germline): SQVTM, ANQGSEA. Trimming cost V 2 bases and J 5 bases; bases outside gene matches: 9. The CDR3 consists of 14 residues. The chain's CDR3 is CSVEPADRANEQYF. In DNA form, the CDR3 reads TGCAGCGTTGAACCAGCTGACAGGGCCAACGAGCAGTACTTC.

The chain carries TRBV29-1 and TRBJ1-3; 7 nucleotides align to TRBD1. Per germline, CDR1 SQVTM and CDR2 ANQGSEA. V shed 3 bases, J shed 4 bases, and the junction held 3 bases outside the gene matches. The CDR3 is 13 residues long. DNA for the CDR3: TGCAGCGTTGACCAGGGGGAAGGAAACACCATATATTTT. Protein: CSVDQGEGNTIYF.

This clone has just a few counts. V and J are TRBV6-5 and TRBJ1-6, with D unresolved. Trimming took 2 bases from V and 14 from J, leaving 13 bases between them. There are 13 residues in the CDR3. CDR1 and CDR2 (germline): MNHEY, SVGAGI. CDR3 in DNA: TGTGCCAGCAGTTACGTGGAGAAGGAAGCCCTCCACTTT. Amino acid sequence: CASSYVEKEALHF.

This rearrangement joins TRBV7-2 to TRBJ2-5; D remains ambiguous. This CDR3 has 14 amino acids. Per germline, CDR1 SGHTA and CDR2 FQGNSA. Trimming pared 5 bases from V and 2 bases from J, leaving 12 bases between. DNA for the CDR3: TGTGCCAGCAGCCCTCATCACAGTCAAGAGACCCAGTACTTC. As protein: CASSPHHSQETQYF.

The V call is TRBV18, the J call TRBJ1-4, with 11 positions matching TRBD1. V gave up 3 bases and J gave up 7 bases; unmatched junction bases: 1. Germline lookup yields CDR1 KGHSH and CDR2 LQKENI. The CDR3 consists of 14 residues. This chain's CDR3 is CASSPDRGLEKLFF. Here the CDR3 DNA reads TGTGCCAGCTCACCGGACAGGGGGCTTGAAAAACTGTTTTTT.

The genes are TRBV6-6 and TRBJ2-5; 16 bases map to TRBD2. V lost 4 bases and J lost 6; bases outside the gene matches: 5. CDR3 length equals 16 residues. Germline V gene sequence: CDR1 MNHNY, CDR2 SVGAGI (reference sequence). The CDR3 bases are TGTGCCAGCAGTTTGGGACTAGCGGGGGGGCTGAAGACCCAGTACTTC. Its translation is CASSLGLAGGLKTQYF.

This chain joins TRBV6-5 and TRBJ1-4, with a weak D call TRBD1 (6 bases). The germline CDR1 and CDR2 sequences are MNHEY and SVGAGI. V lost 7 bases and J 7 bases, leaving 10 bases between the germline ends. The CDR3 has 12 amino acids. The CDR3 DNA sequence: TGTGCCAGCAAGGGACAAACTGAAAAACTGTTTTTT. Translated, it gives CASKGQTEKLFF.

The chain combines TRBV15 with TRBJ2-2; 8 nucleotides align to TRBD1. V lost 1 base and J lost 3; bases outside the gene matches: 4. This CDR3 is 16 amino acids long. The germline V gene encodes CDR1 LNHNV and CDR2 YYDKDF (reference sequence). The CDR3 DNA reads TGTGCCACCAGCAGAGCCAGGGGGCAGGACACCGGGGAGCTGTTTTTT. Residues: CATSRARGQDTGELFF.

As regards this clone: The junction does not match germline at one end; this may be a read error. The chain couples TRBV7-7 to TRBJ2-1, with a tentative D call TRBD1 (5 bases). CDR3 length equals 14 residues. Per germline, CDR1 SSHAT and CDR2 FNYEAQ (reference sequence). For the CDR3, the DNA is TGTGCTAGCAGCTTCGGGTCAGGGTACAATGAGCAGTTCTTC. Translation gives CASSFGSGYNEQFF.

The chain carries TRBV2 and TRBJ1-4; D possibly corresponds to TRBD1 (5 bases). Trimming took off 8 bases at V and 7 bases at J, with 11 bases between the two ends. Germline CDR1 is SNHLY and CDR2 is FYNNEI. This CDR3 is 12 amino acids long. The CDR3 nucleotides read TGTGCCAGCTGGGGGGTTCTTGAAAAACTGTTTTTT. Amino acids: CASWGVLEKLFF.

The V and J genes are TRBV7-6 and TRBJ2-7; tentative D call: TRBD1 (7 bases). The CDR3 contains 15 residues. Germline lookup yields CDR1 SGHVS and CDR2 FNYEAQ. Trimming took off 2 bases at V and 2 bases at J, with 13 bases between the two ends. CDR3 bases: TGTGCCAGCAGCTTACAGGAGGGGGCGGCCTACGAGCAGTACTTC. This codes for CASSLQEGAAYEQYF.

The chain combines TRBV5-1 with TRBJ2-1; 15 bases are a match to TRBD2. The CDR3 is made up of 17 amino acids. J lost 9 bases, V lost 0 bases, and 7 bases had no gene match. CDR1 is SGHRS and CDR2 is YFSETQ in the germline V gene. This CDR3 reads CASSLGTRTSGGGEQFF. The DNA for the CDR3 is TGCGCCAGCAGCTTGGGGACTAGGACTAGCGGGGGGGGTGAGCAGTTCTTC. The full variable domain, its missing parts supplied by reference TRBV5-1 and TRBJ2-1, is KAGVTQTPRYLIKTRGQQVTLSCSPISGHRSVSWYQQTPGQGLQFLFEYFSETQRNKGNFPGRFSGRQFSNSRSEMNVSTLELGDSALYLCASSLGTRTSGGGEQFFGPGTRLTVL.

The chain is built from TRBV20-1 and TRBJ1-1; D call uncertain. This CDR3 comprises 9 residues. The germline gives CDR1 DFQATT, CDR2 SNEGSKA (reference sequence). Trimming pared 3 bases from V and 10 bases from J, leaving 6 bases between. The CDR3: CSASARAFF. The CDR3 bases are TGCAGTGCTAGTGCTAGAGCTTTCTTT.

The rearrangement joins TRBV6-5 to TRBJ1-2; 8 nucleotides agree with TRBD1. J gave up 8 bases and V 6 bases, and 14 bases lay outside the gene matches. The CDR3 extends over 15 amino acids. From germline, CDR1 is MNHEY and CDR2 SVGAGI. CDR3 protein: CASSRDRWGSEGYTF. CDR3 nucleotide sequence: TGTGCCAGCAGCCGGGACAGGTGGGGGTCGGAGGGCTACACCTTC.